A selection of T cell receptor beta chains follows, all from one sample in a study of blood T cell repertoires in COVID-19. Using immunoSEQ multiplex PCR, the repertoire was profiled, and TCRdb retains in-frame clones only, with some absent. Of roughly 200,000 clones in the sample, just over 85% are singletons; the top ten hold less than 5%. The sample comprised PBMCs or T cells enriched from blood (not recorded which). These TCRs come from a woman aged 40 to 50 with acute COVID-19. Both conserved end residues are part of each CDR3. A D gene is named only where the DNA matches it firmly. Only some rows state a clone size, as once, few, many or a class for expanded clones.

d_call	v_call	j_call	clone_size	cdr3_aa	cdr3_nt
TRBD1	TRBV24-1	TRBJ2-5	-	CATSDGQGLKQYF	TGTGCCACCAGTGATGGACAGGGACTTAAACAGTACTTC
-	TRBV6-6	TRBJ2-7	-	CASAGASYEQYF	TGTGCCAGCGCGGGGGCCTCCTACGAGCAGTACTTC
TRBD1	TRBV28	TRBJ1-1	-	CASSLTGGNTEAFF	TGTGCCAGCAGTTTGACAGGGGGCAACACTGAAGCTTTCTTT
-	TRBV28	TRBJ1-5	-	CASSLPRGGGSNQPQHF	TGTGCCAGCAGTCTCCCCCGGGGGGGAGGTAGCAATCAGCCCCAGCATTTT
TRBD2	TRBV18	TRBJ2-1	-	CASSPASGSDEQFF	TGTGCCAGCTCACCGGCTAGCGGGAGCGATGAGCAGTTCTTC
TRBD1	TRBV28	TRBJ2-1	once	CASSFSQAGTGEQFF	TGTGCCAGCAGTTTTTCCCAGGCAGGGACAGGTGAGCAGTTCTTC
TRBD2	TRBV19	TRBJ2-3	few	CASNLAGGRADTQYF	TGTGCCAGTAACCTAGCGGGAGGCAGGGCAGATACGCAGTATTTT
-	TRBV27	TRBJ2-5	-	CASSPGSGGPRETQYF	TGTGCCAGCAGTCCCGGGAGTGGCGGTCCCAGAGAGACCCAGTACTTC
-	TRBV7-8	TRBJ1-1	-	CASSLGQGSGLEAFF	TGTGCCAGCAGCTTAGGGCAAGGCTCGGGACTCGAAGCTTTCTTT
TRBD1	TRBV15	TRBJ1-3	-	CATSRGTGTGNTIYF	TGTGCCACCAGCAGAGGGACAGGGACTGGAAACACCATATATTTT
-	TRBV27	TRBJ2-3	-	CASSPLPRDTQYF	TGTGCCAGCAGCCCCCTCCCGCGGGATACGCAGTATTTT
TRBD2	TRBV6-5	TRBJ2-1	few	CASSSLAGVGANEQFF	TGTGCCAGCAGTTCCCTAGCGGGAGTAGGGGCGAATGAGCAGTTCTTC
-	TRBV11-3	TRBJ2-1	-	CASSLDPRDTDYNEQFF	TGTGCCAGCAGCTTAGATCCGAGGGACACGGATTACAATGAGCAGTTCTTC
TRBD2	TRBV29-1	TRBJ2-4	-	CSVEASGVVQYF	TGCAGCGTTGAAGCTAGCGGGGTCGTTCAGTACTTC
-	TRBV25-1	TRBJ2-7	-	CASSDPPGRGVSYEQYF	TGTGCCAGCAGTGACCCCCCCGGCAGAGGTGTATCCTACGAGCAGTACTTC
TRBD2	TRBV27	TRBJ2-3	-	CASSLLGGSSDTQYF	TGTGCCAGCAGTTTATTGGGCGGGAGTTCAGATACGCAGTATTTT
TRBD2	TRBV4-1	TRBJ2-1	-	CASSPVSGTENEQFF	TGCGCCAGCAGCCCCGTTAGCGGGACGGAAAATGAGCAGTTCTTC
-	TRBV5-5	TRBJ2-7	-	CASSLVAGPTYEQYF	TGTGCCAGCAGCTTGGTGGCAGGGCCAACCTACGAGCAGTACTTC
-	TRBV27	TRBJ1-1	-	CASSGGAVITEAFF	TGTGCCAGCAGTGGGGGGGCGGTTATCACTGAAGCTTTCTTT
-	TRBV7-9	TRBJ1-6	-	CAGAALASLNSPLHF	TGTGCAGGGGCGGCTCTGGCAAGTCTTAATTCACCCCTCCACTTT
TRBD1	TRBV11-2	TRBJ2-7	-	CASSQGQGYEQYF	TGTGCCAGCAGCCAAGGACAGGGCTACGAGCAGTACTTC
-	TRBV2	TRBJ1-5	-	CASSAPRDYEPQHF	TGTGCCAGCAGCGCTCCAAGAGACTACGAGCCCCAGCATTTT
TRBD1	TRBV11-2	TRBJ1-3	-	CASSQGALSGNTIYF	TGTGCCAGCAGCCAGGGGGCACTTTCTGGAAACACCATATATTTT
-	TRBV30	TRBJ2-7	-	CAWIRPGLWASYEQYF	TGTGCCTGGATAAGGCCGGGACTTTGGGCCTCCTACGAGCAGTACTTC
-	TRBV5-1	TRBJ1-1	-	CASARGTEAFF	TGCGCCAGCGCAAGAGGGACTGAAGCTTTCTTT
TRBD1	TRBV19	TRBJ1-2	once	CASSTGTASYGYTF	TGTGCCAGTAGTACCGGGACAGCCTCCTATGGCTACACCTTC
-	TRBV24-1	TRBJ2-6	-	CATSAARAGANVLTF	TGTGCCACCAGTGCGGCCCGGGCTGGGGCCAACGTCCTGACTTTC
TRBD1	TRBV28	TRBJ1-4	-	CASSFGDRVTNEKLFF	TGTGCCAGCAGTTTCGGGGACAGGGTTACTAATGAAAAACTGTTTTTT
TRBD1	TRBV2	TRBJ1-5	-	CASVLDRGNQPQHF	TGTGCCAGCGTTTTGGACAGGGGGAATCAGCCCCAGCATTTT
-	TRBV15	TRBJ1-4	-	CATSGRGEKLFF	TGTGCCACCAGCGGGAGAGGTGAAAAACTGTTTTTT
-	TRBV5-5	TRBJ1-1	few	CASSPRSLTEAFF	TGTGCCAGCAGCCCTCGGAGTTTGACTGAAGCTTTCTTT
TRBD2	TRBV6-5	TRBJ2-3	-	CASSSSGRVGTQYF	TGTGCCAGCAGCAGTAGCGGGAGGGTCGGTACGCAGTATTTT
-	TRBV11-2	TRBJ2-4	-	CASSLGPQGVSGIQYF	TGTGCCAGCAGCTTGGGACCACAGGGAGTGTCGGGCATTCAGTACTTC
-	TRBV9	TRBJ2-7	-	CASSGDWGDEQYF	TGTGCCAGCAGCGGAGATTGGGGGGACGAGCAGTACTTC
TRBD1	TRBV29-1	TRBJ2-2	few	CSVEAGTGYTGELFF	TGCAGCGTTGAAGCGGGGACAGGGTATACCGGGGAGCTGTTTTTT
TRBD2	TRBV24-1	TRBJ2-1	once	CAVGTSGTSSYNEQFF	TGTGCCGTCGGGACTAGCGGGACCAGCTCCTACAATGAGCAGTTCTTC
TRBD2	TRBV5-1	TRBJ2-5	-	CASTNSSGSYGRMGETQYF	TGCGCCAGCACCAACTCTAGCGGGAGTTACGGTAGGATGGGAGAGACCCAGTACTTC
TRBD2	TRBV10-3	TRBJ2-7	-	CAISEAGTSGEQYF	TGTGCCATCAGTGAGGCCGGGACTAGCGGCGAGCAGTACTTC
-	TRBV4-3	TRBJ2-7	-	CASSQDWSERTYEQYF	TGCGCCAGCAGCCAAGATTGGAGTGAGCGAACCTACGAGCAGTACTTC
TRBD1	TRBV19	TRBJ1-2	-	CASSPKWARTGLNYGYTF	TGTGCCAGTAGTCCGAAGTGGGCGCGGACAGGGTTAAACTATGGCTACACCTTC
TRBD1	TRBV28	TRBJ2-3	-	CASSLRDRARSTQYF	TGTGCCAGCAGTTTACGTGACAGGGCCCGGAGTACGCAGTATTTT
-	TRBV10-3	TRBJ2-3	-	CATRPASTDTQYF	TGTGCCACCCGTCCCGCGAGCACAGATACGCAGTATTTT